This T cell receptor (beta chain) was captured in a study of T cells in Graves' hyperthyroidism and ophthalmopathy. This clonotype was picked up many times. This CDR3 spans 14 amino acids. V shed 1 base and J shed 5 bases, with 14 bases lying between them. Per germline, CDR1 SQVTM and CDR2 ANQGSEA. RNA transcripts were the template for amplifying TCR beta CDR3 regions. A set of HTBI primers served as the primers for a first-round RT-PCR of the TCR CDR3. Each CDR3 protein is one row after TCRdb ran MiXCR on the multiplex PCR reads. The table has about 520,000 distinct CDR3 sequences, 24% seen once. The receptor was isolated from a woman in her 30s with Graves' ophthalmopathy. The rearrangement links TRBV29-1 to TRBJ2-5, with a tentative D call TRBD2 (5 bases). Material: blood. CDR3 region: CSVEAPPGIETQYF. DNA of the CDR3: TGCAGCGTTGAAGCTCCCCCGGGGATCGAGACCCAGTACTTC.